The following is a TCR beta chain sequence with its context. The antigen is not known. V shed 0 bases and J shed 3 bases, with 22 bases lying between them. The CDR3 totals 19 residues. Germline V gives CDR1 SGHVS, CDR2 FQNEAQ. Study-level findings and limits: Larger-cohort validation covered only one TCR beta V-J rearrangement. In terms of TCR gene usage, tumor memory CD4+ T cells clustered together with blood and lymph node memory CD4+ cells, as well as with lymph node naive CD4+ cells. Tumor Tregs overlapped most with tumor, then blood, naive CD4+ cells.

After constant-region reverse-primer amplification, full-length variable regions underwent semi-nested PCR with Nested Universal Primer A. One entry per CDR3 protein, called by TCRdb with MiXCR from the 5' RACE reads. The data hold tens of thousands of distinct CDR3 sequences, with about a quarter observed a single time. The chain has TRBV7-8 and TRBJ2-3; D remains unclear. The source is a female donor with breast cancer. Sequencing used naive CD4+ T cells sorted from a lymph node. Subset given: naive CD4+ T cells, CD4+CD45RA+CD25-. This chain's CDR3 is CASSLATAWGARSTDTQYF. The CDR3 DNA follows: TGTGCCAGCAGCTTAGCCACAGCATGGGGTGCGAGGTCGACAGATACGCAGTATTTT.